This T cell receptor (beta chain) came from a study of blood T cells in healthy people across ages. Then a second PCR, running about 6 to 12 cycles, was carried out with a sample-barcoded 5' primer and a J-beta primer mix. Tags on each cDNA molecule came from a template-switch adaptor with 12 random nucleotides. Each CDR3 protein is one row after TCRdb ran MiXCR on the 5' RACE reads. Of 850,000 to 1,300,000 distinct CDR3 sequences listed, more than 35% are singletons. This clonotype was seen only a few times. This CDR3 spans 14 amino acids. V dropped 5 bases and J dropped 2; count of bases not matched to a gene: 6. The V gene's germline CDR1 is DFQATT and CDR2 SNEGSKA (reference sequence).

The chain has TRBV20-1 and TRBJ1-5; 7 bases align to TRBD1. This clonotype was obtained from a woman aged 55 to 70 in good health. Specimen: blood. The CDR3 spells CSAVQGGGNQPQHF. As DNA, the CDR3 is TGCAGTGCTGTCCAGGGGGGGGGCAATCAGCCCCAGCATTTT.